The entry below gives a single TCR beta chain sequence along with its context. Some clones are missing from TCRdb's copy, which holds only in-frame ones; the method was immunoSEQ multiplex PCR. The sample lists about 51,000 clones, approximately 89% occurring once. V was cut by 6 bases and J by 0 bases, with 8 bases left in between. Germline V CDR1 and CDR2: MNHEY, SVGAGI. This CDR3 is built from 14 residues. These data belong to a study of control samples from healthy donors and cancer patients. The chain links TRBV6-5 to TRBJ1-4; D not certain. This receptor was identified in a man aged 40-49 years with colorectal cancer. Sequencing was performed on PBMCs. CDR3 protein: CASSKTATNEKLFF. The CDR3 coding sequence is TGTGCCAGCAGCAAAACGGCAACTAATGAAAAACTGTTTTTT.